Below, 19 T cell receptor beta chains from the same sample are listed, as sequenced in a study of T cells in tumors after PD-1 blockade. TCRdb's copy holds only in-frame clones and misses some; the assay was immunoSEQ multiplex PCR. The sample carries 35,000 or so clones, around four fifths recorded once. The starting material was PBMCs, obtained before anti-PD-1 treatment. These receptors originate from a human donor with basal cell carcinoma.

This clone was picked up a small number of times. V gene TRBV25-1 combines with J gene TRBJ2-6; D not resolved. Trimming pared 3 bases from V and 0 bases from J, leaving 9 bases between. The CDR3 length is 16 residues. Germline V gene sequence: CDR1 MGHDK, CDR2 SYGVNS. The chain's CDR3 is CASSDQDFSGANVLTF. The DNA for the CDR3 is TGTGCCAGCAGTGATCAGGATTTCTCTGGGGCCAACGTCCTGACTTTC.

The rearrangement uses TRBV20-1 and TRBJ1-2; 8 nucleotides align to TRBD1. Germline CDR1 and CDR2: DFQATT and SNEGSKA (reference sequence). V dropped 3 bases and J dropped 7; count of bases not matched to a gene: 10. CDR3 size: 14 residues. In DNA form, the CDR3 reads TGCAGTGCTAGTAAAATGGGACAGGAGGTTGGCTACACCTTC. Protein product: CSASKMGQEVGYTF.

V usage is TRBV24-1 and J usage is TRBJ2-5; D is possibly TRBD1 or TRBD2 (5 bases each). Germline loops: CDR1 KGHDR, CDR2 SFDVKD. This CDR3 is built from 13 residues. The V end was cut by 6 bases, the J end by 2 bases, with 9 bases between. CDR3 nucleotide sequence: TGTGCCACCAGTCGGGGCAGGCAAGAGACCCAGTACTTC. Protein product: CATSRGRQETQYF.

The rearrangement uses TRBV15 and TRBJ1-5; perhaps TRBD1 as D (6 bases). V lost 0 bases to trimming and J lost 6 bases, with 15 bases between them. Germline CDR1 and CDR2: LNHNV and YYDKDF (reference sequence). CDR3 length: 16 amino acids. In nucleotides, the CDR3 is TGTGCCACCAGCAGAGAACCTCAGGGGTTAGGTCAGCCCCAGCATTTT. Protein sequence: CATSREPQGLGQPQHF.

This clone was seen once. The V call is TRBV28, the J call TRBJ2-5, with 10 bases matching TRBD2. Germline trimming cut 4 bases from V and 4 bases from J; bases unmatched to any gene: 9. The CDR3 totals 16 residues. CDR1 is MDHEN, CDR2 SYDVKM, per germline. The CDR3 DNA reads as TGTGCCAGCAGTTACTCTAGCGGGAGACACCCAGAGACCCAGTACTTC. Its protein is CASSYSSGRHPETQYF.

This sequence joins TRBV6-2 or TRBV6-3 and TRBJ2-7, with D possibly being TRBD1 (6 bases). From germline, CDR1 is MNHEY and CDR2 SVGEGT. The CDR3 is 15 residues long. The V and J ends lost 0 bases and 0 bases respectively, with 9 bases between them. CDR3 region: CASSYSPGVSYEQYF. The DNA of the CDR3 is TGTGCCAGCAGTTACTCGCCAGGGGTCTCCTACGAGCAGTACTTC.

The chain uses TRBV7-9 and TRBJ1-1; D unclear. The germline V gene encodes CDR1 SEHNR and CDR2 FQNEAQ (reference sequence). This CDR3 spans 13 amino acids. Trimming took off 11 bases at V and 6 bases at J, with 19 bases between the two ends. The CDR3 DNA reads TGTGCCGGCTCTCGGGGAGGTCAGGCTGAAGCTTTCTTT. Protein: CAGSRGGQAEAFF.

This clone was detected only a few times. The chain is built from TRBV2 and TRBJ2-3, with 8 nucleotides matching TRBD2. V dropped 5 bases and J dropped 11; count of bases not matched to a gene: 3. The CDR3 contains 11 residues. CDR1 is SNHLY, CDR2 FYNNEI, per germline. CDR3 sequence reads: CASSSGSMQYF. CDR3 nucleotide sequence: TGTGCCAGCAGTAGCGGGAGTATGCAGTATTTT.

The chain combines TRBV4-1 with TRBJ2-3, with D perhaps matching TRBD1 or TRBD2 (6 bases each). V lost 1 base and J lost 0, with 14 bases in between. Germline V lookup: CDR1 MGHRA, CDR2 YSYEKL. This CDR3 has 17 amino acids. The CDR3 here is CASSQVRTGASTDTQYF. In DNA form, the CDR3 reads TGCGCCAGCAGCCAAGTTAGGACGGGGGCTAGCACAGATACGCAGTATTTT.

This chain links TRBV19 with TRBJ2-1, with 10 positions matching TRBD2. Germline V gene data show CDR1 as LNHDA and CDR2 as SQIVND (reference sequence). This CDR3 comprises 20 residues. Unmatched junction bases numbered 19, after V lost 1 base and J lost 7 bases. This CDR3 reads CASSIGLAGVGRSRENEQFF. CDR3 coding DNA: TGTGCCAGTAGTATAGGCCTAGCGGGAGTAGGCCGCTCGAGGGAAAATGAGCAGTTCTTC.

The CDR3 region has the DNA TGTGCCAGCGCTGAAGGGGGCGCTGGTTCACCCCTCCACTTT. Amino acids: CASAEGGAGSPLHF. This chain connects TRBV27 to TRBJ1-6; 7 bases line up with TRBD1. The CDR3 extends over 14 amino acids. Per germline, CDR1 MNHEY and CDR2 SMNVEV (reference sequence). V lost 8 bases, J lost 9 bases, and 10 bases stayed unmatched.

There are a few counts of this clone. V usage is TRBV29-1 and J usage is TRBJ1-2, with D tentatively TRBD1 (6 bases). The ends were cut back, 6 bases at V and 9 bases at J, with 17 bases in the middle. The germline V gene has CDR1 SQVTM and CDR2 ANQGSEA. This CDR3 is 12 amino acids long. The CDR3 nucleotides are TGCAGCGTGTACGGGGGGCGATATAGCTACACCTTC. Translating it yields CSVYGGRYSYTF.

The rearrangement uses TRBV30 and TRBJ2-3; a weak D match, TRBD1 (6 bases). V shed 2 bases and J shed 0 bases, with 12 bases lying between them. The CDR3 contains 15 residues. The germline V gene encodes CDR1 GTSNPN and CDR2 SVGIG (reference sequence). The CDR3 DNA reads as TGTGCCTGGAGTATCGGACAGCCTAGCACAGATACGCAGTATTTT. It yields the protein CAWSIGQPSTDTQYF. The full variable domain, completed using reference TRBV30 and TRBJ2-3, is SQTIHQWPATLVQPVGSPLSLECTVEGTSNPNLYWYRQAAGRGLQLLFYSVGIGQISSEVPQNLSASRPQDRQFILSSKKLLLSDSGFYLCAWSIGQPSTDTQYFGPGTRLTVL.

The chain links TRBV7-9 to TRBJ2-7; D remains ambiguous. This CDR3 contains 13 residues. CDR1 SEHNR and CDR2 FQNEAQ come from the germline V gene (reference sequence). V gave up 1 base and J gave up 7 bases, with 11 bases separating them. The CDR3 DNA reads as TGTGCCAGCAGCTTAGGGACGACGGGTGAGCAGTACTTC. This sequence encodes CASSLGTTGEQYF.

This rearrangement joins TRBV7-2 to TRBJ2-7; 8 bases line up with TRBD1. V was pared by 0 bases and J by 4 bases, with 8 bases of the junction left unmatched. The germline gives CDR1 SGHTA, CDR2 FQGNSA. The length of the CDR3 is 16 residues. The CDR3 nucleotides are TGTGCCAGCAGCTTAGCGATTCAGGGGGCGCCTTACGAGCAGTACTTC. This gives the protein CASSLAIQGAPYEQYF.

The chain uses TRBV6-5 and TRBJ2-7; TRBD2 aligns across 8 bases. The CDR3 is 14 residues long. J gave up 5 bases and V 5 bases, and 8 bases lay outside the gene matches. Germline V gene lookup returns CDR1 MNHEY and CDR2 SVGAGI. CDR3 DNA sequence: TGTGCCAGCAGTCCCGGGGGGGGGCCCAACGAGCAGTACTTC. It yields the protein CASSPGGGPNEQYF.

This chain connects TRBV2 to TRBJ2-3, with 11 bases matching TRBD2. Germline V lookup: CDR1 SNHLY, CDR2 FYNNEI. The trim removed 5 bases at V and 5 bases at J, leaving 3 bases unmatched. This CDR3 spans 14 amino acids. For the CDR3, the DNA is TGTGCCAGCAGTCGGCTAGCGGGGGGAGATACGCAGTATTTT. Protein product: CASSRLAGGDTQYF.

This clone appeared a single time. V is TRBV19 and J is TRBJ2-2; TRBD1 is a possible D gene (5 bases). The CDR3 extends over 18 amino acids. V was shortened by 6 bases and J by 5 bases, with 25 bases between the two germline ends. Germline CDR1 LNHDA, CDR2 SQIVND (reference sequence). CDR3: CASRELFSFYRKTGELFF. The CDR3 DNA sequence: TGTGCCAGTAGAGAACTTTTTTCGTTTTACAGGAAAACCGGGGAGCTGTTTTTT.

This sequence joins TRBV4-2 and TRBJ2-7; 10 bases agree with TRBD1. The V gene end was trimmed by 2 bases and the J gene end by 5 bases; junction bases not matched to a gene: 9. The CDR3 sequence is 16 residues long. Germline assignment: CDR1 LGHNA and CDR2 YNFKEQ. CDR3 amino acids: CASSQKAGTGVDEQYF. In DNA, the CDR3 is TGTGCCAGCAGCCAAAAAGCCGGGACAGGGGTCGACGAGCAGTACTTC.